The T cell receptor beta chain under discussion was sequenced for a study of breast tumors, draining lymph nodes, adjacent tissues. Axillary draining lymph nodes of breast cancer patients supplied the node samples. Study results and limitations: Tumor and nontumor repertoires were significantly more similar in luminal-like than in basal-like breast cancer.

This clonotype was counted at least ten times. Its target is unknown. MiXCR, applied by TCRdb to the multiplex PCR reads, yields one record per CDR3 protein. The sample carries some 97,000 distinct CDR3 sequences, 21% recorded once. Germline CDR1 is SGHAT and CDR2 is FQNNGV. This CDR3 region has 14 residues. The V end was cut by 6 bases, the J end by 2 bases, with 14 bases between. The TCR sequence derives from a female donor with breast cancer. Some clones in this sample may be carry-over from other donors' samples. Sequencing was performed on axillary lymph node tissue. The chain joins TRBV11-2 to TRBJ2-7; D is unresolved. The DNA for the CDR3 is TGTGCCAGCAGTACTCAACCCTCAGCCTACGAGCAGTACTTC. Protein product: CASSTQPSAYEQYF.